The rows below give T cell receptor beta chains drawn from one sample of a study of blood T cell repertoires in COVID-19. Assay: immunoSEQ multiplex PCR; the TCRdb copy retains only in-frame clones and omits some. Seen here are 150,000 to 200,000 clones, about 88% observed once, and the top ten hold roughly 25%. The sample was peripheral blood. Every receptor here comes from a man in his sixties with acute or convalescent COVID-19. Both conserved end residues are trimmed from each CDR3.

j_gene | v_gene | CDR3aa
TRBJ2-7 | TRBV7-2 | ASRSWGGSYEQY
TRBJ1-2 | TRBV9 | ASSPRTGLNYGYT
TRBJ1-1 | TRBV5-6 | ASSGGLGRGVAF
TRBJ1-2 | TRBV5-1 | ASTNRFEGYT
TRBJ2-1 | TRBV5-6 | ASSQERQGARF
TRBJ1-2 | TRBV7-9 | ASSLARPIGYT
TRBJ1-2 | TRBV7-6 | ASSLEDRAVNYGYT
TRBJ1-2 | TRBV30 | AWSVRDSRSGGYT
TRBJ1-2 | TRBV6-5 | ASRRGQATDYGYT
TRBJ2-7 | TRBV3-1/TRBV3-2 | ASSQTSSRNEQY
TRBJ1-2 | TRBV5-6 | ASSLPQDSSGV
TRBJ2-2 | TRBV5-8 | ASTLRGGLTGELF
TRBJ1-5 | TRBV4-1 | ASSQDRGTGGNQPQH
TRBJ1-2 | TRBV21-1 | ASSKDLPDRVPISDYGYT
TRBJ1-1 | TRBV5-5 | ASSLQPRTGGTEAF
TRBJ2-1 | TRBV2 | ASKVNRGSYNEQF
TRBJ2-5 | TRBV3-1/TRBV3-2 | ASSHEQGFSRETQY
TRBJ2-6 | TRBV19 | ATRVAGANVLT
TRBJ2-5 | TRBV2 | ASSERVQETQY
TRBJ2-1 | TRBV5-4 | ASSGRRGNEQF
TRBJ2-5 | TRBV2 | ASSEARGRAETQY
TRBJ2-3 | TRBV27 | ASSFFTGVLTDTQY
TRBJ2-5 | TRBV18 | ASSPRTGITETQY
TRBJ1-2 | TRBV5-4 | ASSLDSNYGYT
TRBJ2-3 | TRBV30 | AWKVPGNTDTQY
TRBJ2-3 | TRBV10-1 | ASRDRSGDTQY
TRBJ1-2 | TRBV24-1 | ATSGTGEFSNYGYT
TRBJ2-2 | TRBV12-5 | ASGLVRGQGDTGELF
TRBJ2-2 | TRBV5-4 | ASSLGTGGPHTGELF
TRBJ1-6 | TRBV27 | ASSSGRGLSYNSPLH
TRBJ1-6 | TRBV25-1 | ASSALRGENSPLH
TRBJ1-1 | TRBV24-1 | ATSDPFSEAF
TRBJ2-1 | TRBV2 | ASSPPGLRADNEQF
TRBJ1-3 | TRBV6-5 | ASSWDRGPSGNTIY
TRBJ2-7 | TRBV27 | ASSLSSGVSYEQY
TRBJ2-5 | TRBV5-1 | ASSLEGLETQY
TRBJ1-2 | TRBV19 | ASSIVGGEGYT
TRBJ2-2 | TRBV18 | ASSPLRGADTGELF
TRBJ2-3 | TRBV27 | ASRTNTDTQY
TRBJ1-2 | TRBV5-5 | ASSLETARLYGYT
TRBJ2-3 | TRBV10-2 | ASSETAWAGDTQY
TRBJ2-5 | TRBV7-2 | ASSLARGRGETQY
TRBJ1-4 | TRBV30 | AFSTGSSGIEKLF
TRBJ2-3 | TRBV10-1 | ASSDRVDLWDTQY
TRBJ1-1 | TRBV5-5 | ASSRQTPSVTEAF
TRBJ1-1 | TRBV4-1 | ASSSPGQGTEAF
TRBJ1-5 | TRBV18 | ASSPPGNRGVNQPQH
TRBJ1-2 | TRBV6-5 | ASSGTGTSYGYT
TRBJ2-1 | TRBV21-1 | ASSKAPELAGYNEQF
TRBJ1-6 | TRBV19 | ASSNYRSSYNSPLH
TRBJ2-1 | TRBV6-4 | AVSRTGASSYNEQF
TRBJ1-2 | TRBV29-1 | SVDPTGGSYGYT
TRBJ2-5 | TRBV11-2 | ASSRNRDQTQY
TRBJ1-2 | TRBV6-5 | ASRLWTGDNYGYT
TRBJ2-7 | TRBV20-1 | SASIPGSGYEQY
TRBJ2-2 | TRBV24-1 | ATSEKDRGLRGRYTGELF
TRBJ2-3 | TRBV7-2 | ASSLSRDRRDTQY
TRBJ2-2 | TRBV7-9 | ASSLSLNTGELF
TRBJ1-2 | TRBV5-1 | ASSSLLGAGYGYT
TRBJ1-1 | TRBV12-5 | ASGFRQDTEAF